The source of this T cell receptor (beta chain) is a study of CD8 T cells in ankylosing spondylitis. This clonotype was recorded at least ten times. Antigen unknown. It was by quantitative 5'-RACE with molecular barcodes that TCR beta libraries were made. TCRdb itself ran the 5' RACE reads through MiXCR, one entry per CDR3 protein. The table lists 200,000 to 300,000 distinct CDR3 sequences, 8.6% of them singletons, with approximately 7% in the top ten. The CDR3 is made up of 12 amino acids. V dropped 3 bases and J dropped 4 bases, with 6 bases sitting between them. Germline lookup yields CDR1 MGHDK and CDR2 SYGVNS. Broader study findings: The clones that were linked to disease were reported to be significantly enriched in matched synovial fluid samples from ankylosing spondylitis patients. Ankylosing spondylitis blood appeared to carry a characteristic TCR beta motif of several highly homologous variants. Some motif variants were previously reported in reactive arthritis synovial fluid and blood.

The V and J genes are TRBV25-1 and TRBJ1-2; unclear D gene. The TCR comes from a male donor with ankylosing spondylitis or in good health (not recorded which). Material: blood, either unsorted or a sorted T cell fraction (not recorded which). CDR3 nucleotide sequence: TGTGCCAGCAGTGATTTAATCTATGGCTACACCTTC. Encoded protein: CASSDLIYGYTF.